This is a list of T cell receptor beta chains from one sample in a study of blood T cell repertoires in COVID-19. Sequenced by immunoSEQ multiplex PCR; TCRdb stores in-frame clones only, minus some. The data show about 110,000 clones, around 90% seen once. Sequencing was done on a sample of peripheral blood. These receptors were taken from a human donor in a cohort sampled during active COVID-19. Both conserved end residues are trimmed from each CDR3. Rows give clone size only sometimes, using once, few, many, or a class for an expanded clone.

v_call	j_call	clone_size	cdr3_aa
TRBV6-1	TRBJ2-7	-	ASSEVGTSLYEQY
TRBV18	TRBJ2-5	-	ASSFEQETQY
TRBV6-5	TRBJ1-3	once	ASLGGFGGNTIY
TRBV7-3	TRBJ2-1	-	ASSLIPSSYNEQF
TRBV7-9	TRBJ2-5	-	ASSLGQGQY
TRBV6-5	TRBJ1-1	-	ASSYGRGTGKAF
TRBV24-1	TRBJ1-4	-	ATSNRGPNEKLF
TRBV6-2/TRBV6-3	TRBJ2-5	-	ASSQGLAGAKETQY
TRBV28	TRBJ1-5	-	ASSRTGGGQPQH
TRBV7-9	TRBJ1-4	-	ASSLQGGRDSLKLF
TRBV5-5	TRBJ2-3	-	ASREGLFTDTQY
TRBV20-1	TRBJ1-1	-	SASSIRGLEAF
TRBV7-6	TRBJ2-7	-	ASSLAGTGLYEQY
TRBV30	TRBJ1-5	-	AWGIDQPQH
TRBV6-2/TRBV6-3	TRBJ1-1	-	ASSLPLTETRNTEAF
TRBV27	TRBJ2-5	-	ASQTNSQETQY
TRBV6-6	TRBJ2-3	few	ASSSSYHGRTSGRDTQY
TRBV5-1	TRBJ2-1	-	ASSTGGEGNEQF
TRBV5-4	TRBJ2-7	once	ASSPPGETYEQY
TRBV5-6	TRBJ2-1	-	ASSVRQEQF
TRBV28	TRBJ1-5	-	ASSLSYQPQH
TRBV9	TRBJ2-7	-	ASSPRPGTVSYEQY
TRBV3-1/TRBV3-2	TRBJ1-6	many	ASSRGAYNSPLH
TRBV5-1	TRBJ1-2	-	ASSLAPPQGPLYGYT
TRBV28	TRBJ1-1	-	ASSLSAAGNTEAF
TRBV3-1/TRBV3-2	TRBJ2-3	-	ASSQRVFADTQY
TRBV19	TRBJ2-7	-	ASSISGLRGSGDEQY